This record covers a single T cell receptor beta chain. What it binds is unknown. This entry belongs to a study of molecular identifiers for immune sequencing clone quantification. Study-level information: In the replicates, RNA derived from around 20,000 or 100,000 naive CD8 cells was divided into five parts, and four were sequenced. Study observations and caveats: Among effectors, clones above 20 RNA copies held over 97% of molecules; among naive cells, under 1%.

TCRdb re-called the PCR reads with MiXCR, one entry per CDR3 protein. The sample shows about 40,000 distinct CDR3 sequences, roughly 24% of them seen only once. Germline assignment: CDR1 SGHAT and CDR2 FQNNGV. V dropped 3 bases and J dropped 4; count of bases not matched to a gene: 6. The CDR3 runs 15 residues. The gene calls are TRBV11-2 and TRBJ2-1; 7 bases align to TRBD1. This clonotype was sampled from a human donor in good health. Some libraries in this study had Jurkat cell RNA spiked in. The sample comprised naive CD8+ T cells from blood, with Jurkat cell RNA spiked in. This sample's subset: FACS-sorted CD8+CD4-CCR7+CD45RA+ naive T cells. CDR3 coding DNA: TGTGCCAGCAGCTTCCCGACAGGGTTTTACAATGAGCAGTTCTTC. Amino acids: CASSFPTGFYNEQFF.